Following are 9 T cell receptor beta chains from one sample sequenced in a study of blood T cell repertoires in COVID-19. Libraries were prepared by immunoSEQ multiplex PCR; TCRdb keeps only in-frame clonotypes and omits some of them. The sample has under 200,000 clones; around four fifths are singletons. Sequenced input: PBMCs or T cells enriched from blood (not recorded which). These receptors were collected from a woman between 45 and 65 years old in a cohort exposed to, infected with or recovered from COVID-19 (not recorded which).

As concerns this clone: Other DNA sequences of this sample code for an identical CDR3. CDR3 residues: CSAHRGDGYTF. In nucleotides, the CDR3 is TGCAGCGCCCACCGGGGGGATGGCTACACCTTC. This chain joins TRBV29-1 and TRBJ1-2; possible D gene TRBD1, 5 bases. Trimming left V 7 bases short and J 6 bases short, with 12 bases between. The germline gives CDR1 SQVTM, CDR2 ANQGSEA. The CDR3 runs 11 residues.

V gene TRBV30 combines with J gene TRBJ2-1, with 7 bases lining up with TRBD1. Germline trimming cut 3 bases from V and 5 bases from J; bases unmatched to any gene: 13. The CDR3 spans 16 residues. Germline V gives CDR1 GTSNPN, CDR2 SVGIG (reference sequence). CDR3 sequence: CAWSPRGLSSDNEQFF. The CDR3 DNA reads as TGTGCCTGGAGCCCAAGGGGGCTCTCGTCGGACAATGAGCAGTTCTTC. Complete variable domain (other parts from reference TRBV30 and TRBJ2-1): SQTIHQWPATLVQPVGSPLSLECTVEGTSNPNLYWYRQAAGRGLQLLFYSVGIGQISSEVPQNLSASRPQDRQFILSSKKLLLSDSGFYLCAWSPRGLSSDNEQFFGPGTRLTVL.

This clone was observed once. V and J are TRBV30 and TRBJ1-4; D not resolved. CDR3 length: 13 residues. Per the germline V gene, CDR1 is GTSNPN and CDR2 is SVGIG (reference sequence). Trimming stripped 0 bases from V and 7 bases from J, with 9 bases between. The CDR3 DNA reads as TGTGCCTGGAGTGTAATGCGTGGTGAAAAACTGTTTTTT. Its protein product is CAWSVMRGEKLFF.

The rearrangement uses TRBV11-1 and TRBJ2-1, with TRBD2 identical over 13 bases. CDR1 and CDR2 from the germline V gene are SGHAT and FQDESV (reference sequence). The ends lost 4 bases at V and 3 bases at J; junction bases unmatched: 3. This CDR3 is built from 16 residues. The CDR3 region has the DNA TGTGCCAGCAGCTCCGGGACTAGCGGGAACTACAATGAGCAGTTCTTC. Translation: CASSSGTSGNYNEQFF.

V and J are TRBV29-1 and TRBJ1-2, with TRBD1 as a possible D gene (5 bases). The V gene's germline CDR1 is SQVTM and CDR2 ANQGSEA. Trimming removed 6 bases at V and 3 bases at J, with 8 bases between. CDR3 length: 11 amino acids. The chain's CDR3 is CSVGGDYGYTF. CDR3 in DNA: TGCAGCGTCGGGGGTGACTATGGCTACACCTTC.

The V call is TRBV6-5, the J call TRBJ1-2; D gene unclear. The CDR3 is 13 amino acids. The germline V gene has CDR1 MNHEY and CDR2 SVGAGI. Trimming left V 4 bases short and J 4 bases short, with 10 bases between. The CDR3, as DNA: TGTGCCAGCAGTTCACGGGAGGGCTATGGCTACACCTTC. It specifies CASSSREGYGYTF.

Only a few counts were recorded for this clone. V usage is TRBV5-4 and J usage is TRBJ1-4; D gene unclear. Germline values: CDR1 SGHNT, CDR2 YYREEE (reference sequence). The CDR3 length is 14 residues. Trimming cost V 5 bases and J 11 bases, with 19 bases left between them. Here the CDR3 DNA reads TGTGCCAGCAGAGAGGGAGCCGAAGGAGAGAAACTGTTTTTT. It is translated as CASREGAEGEKLFF.

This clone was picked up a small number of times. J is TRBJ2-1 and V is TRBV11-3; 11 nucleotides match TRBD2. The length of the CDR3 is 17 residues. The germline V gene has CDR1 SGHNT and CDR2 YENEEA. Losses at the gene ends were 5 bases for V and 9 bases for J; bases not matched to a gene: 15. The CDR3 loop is CASSPETSGVGITEQFF. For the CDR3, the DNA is TGTGCCAGCAGCCCGGAGACTAGCGGGGTGGGAATTACTGAGCAGTTCTTC.

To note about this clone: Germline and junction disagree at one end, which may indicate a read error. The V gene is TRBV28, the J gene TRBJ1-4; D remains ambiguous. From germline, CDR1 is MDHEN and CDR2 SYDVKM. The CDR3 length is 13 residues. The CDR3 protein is CATSPVGPGELFF. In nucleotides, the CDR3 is TGTGCCACCAGTCCCGTCGGGCCCGGGGAACTGTTTTTT.